The 25 T cell receptor beta chains given below trace back to one sample, sequenced in a study of early T cells in non-severe SARS-CoV-2 infection. TCRdb re-derived calls from the 5' RACE reads in MiXCR, one entry per CDR3 protein. The data contain about 80,000 distinct CDR3 sequences, approximately 5% of them singletons. The sample here was whole blood, taken at baseline. The receptors stem from an adult who was a healthcare worker with PCR-confirmed SARS-CoV-2 infection or an uninfected control (not recorded which).

This clonotype was counted between two and nine times. The chain combines TRBV7-3 with TRBJ2-1; 8 nucleotides agree with TRBD2. The CDR3 has 15 amino acids. The trim removed 1 base at V and 10 bases at J, leaving 9 bases unmatched. Germline loops: CDR1 SGHTA, CDR2 FQGTGA. CDR3 DNA: TGTGCCAGCAGCTTAATGGGGGCGGGAGGAGGCGAGCAGTTCTTC. Its translation is CASSLMGAGGGEQFF. Full variable domain (remainder filled in from reference TRBV7-3 and TRBJ2-1): GAGVSQTPSNKVTEKGKYVELRCDPISGHTALYWYRQSLGQGPEFLIYFQGTGAADDSGLPNDRFFAVRPEGSVSTLKIQRTERGDSAVYLCASSLMGAGGGEQFFGPGTRLTVL.

The chain is built from TRBV20-1 and TRBJ2-1; possibly TRBD1 for D (5 bases). CDR1 is DFQATT, CDR2 SNEGSKA, per germline (reference sequence). The CDR3 length is 16 residues. With 0 bases removed from V and 1 base from J, the gap between germline ends came to 13 bases. Here the CDR3 DNA reads TGCAGTGCTAGAGATCTGAGGCAGGGTTCCTACAATGAGCAGTTCTTC. This gives the protein CSARDLRQGSYNEQFF.

This clonotype showed up many times. The chain has TRBV18 and TRBJ1-1; tentatively, D is TRBD1 (6 bases). Per the germline V gene, CDR1 is KGHSH and CDR2 is LQKENI. Trimming removed 4 bases at V and 0 bases at J, with 9 bases between. There are 14 residues in the CDR3. DNA of the CDR3: TGTGCCAGCTCACTCGGACAGTTGAACACTGAAGCTTTCTTT. Encoded protein: CASSLGQLNTEAFF.

There are many counts of this clonotype. The V and J genes are TRBV4-1 and TRBJ2-7; TRBD1 matches at 8 bases. Germline trimming cut 0 bases from V and 3 bases from J; bases unmatched to any gene: 4. CDR1 and CDR2 (germline): MGHRA, YSYEKL. There are 15 residues in the CDR3. The CDR3 sequence is CASSQDVGQGYEQYF. The CDR3 DNA follows: TGCGCCAGCAGCCAAGATGTAGGACAGGGCTACGAGCAGTACTTC.

V and J are TRBV18 and TRBJ2-3; unclear D gene. Trimming left V 3 bases short and J 3 bases short, with 10 bases between. Germline V gene data show CDR1 as KGHSH and CDR2 as LQKENI. The CDR3 extends over 14 amino acids. As DNA, the CDR3 is TGTGCCAGCTCACCTAGGTCGGAGACAGATACGCAGTATTTT. Translated, it gives CASSPRSETDTQYF. Supplemented by reference TRBV18 and TRBJ2-3, the full variable domain reads NAGVMQNPRHLVRRRGQEARLRCSPMKGHSHVYWYRQLPEEGLKFMVYLQKENIIDESGMPKERFSAEFPKEGPSILRIQQVVRGDSAAYFCASSPRSETDTQYFGPGTRLTVL.

This clonotype was observed at least ten times. The CDR3 nucleotides read TGCGCCAGCAGCCCAACTAGCGGGAGATTCGGGGAGCTGTTTTTT. Its protein is CASSPTSGRFGELFF. The gene calls are TRBV5-1 and TRBJ2-2, with 11 nucleotides matching TRBD2. Germline V gene data show CDR1 as SGHRS and CDR2 as YFSETQ. This CDR3 region has 15 residues. Trimming took 4 bases from V and 7 from J; bases not matched to a gene: 6.

This clonotype was seen only a few times. The chain is built from TRBV7-9 and TRBJ2-2; possible D gene TRBD2, 6 bases. The germline V and J ends were trimmed by 0 bases and 6 bases, with 8 bases remaining between them. The length of the CDR3 is 14 residues. In germline, CDR1 is SEHNR, CDR2 FQNEAQ (reference sequence). The CDR3 DNA is TGTGCCAGCAGCTTAGCGGGACTGCCCGGGGAGCTGTTTTTT. This sequence encodes CASSLAGLPGELFF.

This clonotype was counted ten times or more. The V call is TRBV27, the J call TRBJ1-5, with 7 bases aligning to TRBD1. CDR3 length: 14 amino acids. Germline CDR1 MNHEY, CDR2 SMNVEV (reference sequence). Germline trimming cut 6 bases from V and 0 bases from J; bases unmatched to any gene: 2. The CDR3 nucleotides read TGTGCCAGCAGCAGACAGGGTAGCAATCAGCCCCAGCATTTT. Translation gives CASSRQGSNQPQHF.

This clonotype showed up many times. The chain couples TRBV10-1 to TRBJ2-3, with 8 positions matching TRBD2. CDR1 is WNHNN and CDR2 is SYGVQD in the germline V gene (reference sequence). Germline trimming cut 8 bases from V and 0 bases from J; bases unmatched to any gene: 4. The CDR3 length is 14 residues. The CDR3 reads CASSSSGSTDTQYF. CDR3 bases: TGCGCCAGCTCCTCTAGCGGGAGCACAGATACGCAGTATTTT.

The sample holds many counts of this clonotype. The V and J genes are TRBV5-5 and TRBJ2-7, with a possible D match to TRBD1 (5 bases). CDR3 length: 13 residues. V lost 1 base and J 7 bases, leaving 12 bases between the germline ends. Looked up from germline, CDR1 is SGHKS and CDR2 is YYEKEE (reference sequence). The CDR3 sequence is CASSLQGVKEQYF. CDR3 in DNA: TGTGCCAGCAGCTTGCAAGGGGTCAAGGAGCAGTACTTC.

The table lists this clonotype with many counts. The gene calls are TRBV28 and TRBJ1-2; a weak D match, TRBD1 (6 bases). V was trimmed by 5 bases and J by 9 bases, leaving 22 bases between them. This CDR3 contains 15 residues. CDR1 MDHEN and CDR2 SYDVKM come from the germline V gene. CDR3 region: CASSVSRFRGGSYTF. The DNA of the CDR3 is TGTGCCAGCAGTGTCTCCCGATTCAGGGGCGGGAGCTACACCTTC.

This clonotype was seen many times. In nucleotides, the CDR3 is TGTGCCAGCAGCGTAGACGGGGTCGGGCAGTTCTTC. Amino acids: CASSVDGVGQFF. This chain joins TRBV7-9 and TRBJ2-1, with D possibly matching TRBD2 (5 bases). V was clipped by 5 bases and J by 12 bases, with 14 bases between them. Germline CDR1 SEHNR, CDR2 FQNEAQ (reference sequence). The length of the CDR3 is 12 residues.

This clonotype was detected a few times. This chain joins TRBV4-1 and TRBJ1-1, with TRBD1 as a possible D gene (5 bases). The ends were cut back, 1 base at V and 6 bases at J, with 21 bases in the middle. This CDR3 region has 17 residues. Germline-derived CDR1 and CDR2 are MGHRA and YSYEKL. The CDR3 loop reads CASSQVKGPGPFPEAFF. In DNA, the CDR3 is TGCGCCAGCAGCCAAGTGAAGGGTCCGGGGCCCTTTCCTGAAGCTTTCTTT.

This clonotype has a count of ten or more. The chain uses TRBV12-3 or TRBV12-4 and TRBJ1-1; TRBD1 matches at 7 bases. The CDR3 covers 13 residues. V shed 7 bases and J 1 base; nucleotides not matched to a gene: 3. The CDR3 here is CASTTGANTEAFF. The CDR3 DNA reads as TGTGCCAGCACCACAGGGGCGAACACTGAAGCTTTCTTT.

This sequence joins TRBV4-1 and TRBJ2-1; D is possibly TRBD1 (6 bases). Trimming removed 1 base at V and 2 bases at J, with 15 bases between. The length of the CDR3 is 17 residues. Germline V lookup: CDR1 MGHRA, CDR2 YSYEKL. The CDR3 sequence is CASSQGQEAAPYNEQFF. The DNA for the CDR3 is TGCGCCAGCAGCCAAGGACAGGAGGCAGCCCCCTACAATGAGCAGTTCTTC.

The CDR3 region has the DNA TGTGCCAGCAGTTACTCGACGGGGCGAGGTCAGCCCCAGCATTTT. Translation gives CASSYSTGRGQPQHF. The chain is built from TRBV6-5 and TRBJ1-5; D might be TRBD1 (5 bases). Germline V gene sequence: CDR1 MNHEY, CDR2 SVGAGI. The CDR3 consists of 15 residues. The ends were cut back, 0 bases at V and 6 bases at J, with 12 bases in the middle.

This clonotype was recorded at least ten times. The chain links TRBV7-9 to TRBJ1-1; D not certain. With 1 base removed from V and 3 bases from J, the gap between germline ends came to 6 bases. Germline loops: CDR1 SEHNR, CDR2 FQNEAQ (reference sequence). The CDR3 spans 13 residues. CDR3: CASSLGQHTEAFF. The CDR3 DNA reads as TGTGCCAGCAGCTTAGGGCAACACACTGAAGCTTTCTTT.

DNA for the CDR3: TGTGCCAGCAGGGTAGGGGGACGACTCTTCGGAGTGCAGTTCTTC. This sequence encodes CASRVGGRLFGVQFF. The V call is TRBV7-9, the J call TRBJ2-1, with a tentative D call TRBD1 (6 bases). With 6 bases removed from V and 12 bases from J, the gap between germline ends came to 24 bases. From germline, CDR1 is SEHNR and CDR2 FQNEAQ (reference sequence). The CDR3 sequence is 15 residues long.

The chain combines TRBV18 with TRBJ2-2, with 9 bases matching TRBD1. The germline CDR1 and CDR2 sequences are KGHSH and LQKENI. V lost 5 bases and J lost 6; bases outside the gene matches: 10. CDR3 length: 16 residues. This CDR3 is CASSTSQTGGSGELFF. Written as DNA, the CDR3 is TGTGCCAGCTCAACATCCCAGACAGGGGGTTCCGGGGAGCTGTTTTTT.

The chain has TRBV19 and TRBJ2-3; D possibly corresponds to TRBD2 (6 bases). V was cut by 3 bases and J by 5 bases, with 9 bases left in between. Germline V gene lookup returns CDR1 LNHDA and CDR2 SQIVND (reference sequence). CDR3 length: 13 amino acids. The CDR3 nucleotides are TGTGCCAGTAGTATTTCCGGGGGAGATACGCAGTATTTT. Translated: CASSISGGDTQYF.

This clonotype is medium-sized by share. The rearrangement joins TRBV25-1 to TRBJ2-1; possible D gene TRBD1, 6 bases. V was shortened by 11 bases and J by 7 bases, with 15 bases between the two germline ends. This CDR3 is built from 12 residues. Germline assignment: CDR1 MGHDK and CDR2 SYGVNS. CDR3 sequence (DNA): TGTGCCTCGGAGCAGGGGCGGAATGAGCAGTTCTTC. Its protein is CASEQGRNEQFF.

This clonotype was counted at least ten times. V is TRBV27 and J is TRBJ1-4; no definite D call. Trimming took off 3 bases at V and 8 bases at J, with 13 bases between the two ends. The CDR3 runs 14 residues. Per the germline V gene, CDR1 is MNHEY and CDR2 is SMNVEV (reference sequence). The CDR3 loop reads CASSLSQLGEKLFF. CDR3 coding DNA: TGTGCCAGCAGTTTGTCACAGTTAGGCGAAAAACTGTTTTTT.

The V and J genes are TRBV7-3 and TRBJ2-2, with D uncertain. This CDR3 region has 15 residues. CDR1 and CDR2 (germline): SGHTA, FQGTGA. V lost 5 bases and J lost 2, with 12 bases in between. The CDR3 loop is CASSLGASNTGELFF. In DNA form, the CDR3 reads TGTGCCAGCAGCCTAGGAGCCAGTAACACCGGGGAGCTGTTTTTT.

The sample holds many counts of this clonotype. This chain uses TRBV11-2 with TRBJ2-1, with TRBD2 as a possible D gene (6 bases). The CDR3 runs 16 residues. Trimming stripped 3 bases from V and 4 bases from J, with 16 bases between. Germline lookup yields CDR1 SGHAT and CDR2 FQNNGV. CDR3 DNA sequence: TGTGCCAGCAGCTTCCGGCGGCGGGATAGGTACAATGAGCAGTTCTTC. This sequence encodes CASSFRRRDRYNEQFF.

This clonotype was observed a few times. V is TRBV20-1 and J is TRBJ2-5; D possibly corresponds to TRBD1 (6 bases). With 0 bases removed from V and 5 bases from J, the gap between germline ends came to 13 bases. CDR3 length: 14 residues. Germline-derived CDR1 and CDR2 are DFQATT and SNEGSKA (reference sequence). CDR3 in DNA: TGCAGTGCTAGAGACCAGGGGAAGTCGGAGACCCAGTACTTC. Translated: CSARDQGKSETQYF.